One and the same sample provided the 5 T cell receptor beta chains below, sequenced in a study of OX40 agonist ivuxolimab in advanced cancers. The data were produced by immunoSEQ multiplex PCR, yet TCRdb's version contains in-frame clones alone and is incomplete. The table lists tens of thousands of clones, roughly 90% of them singletons. The sample here was CD4+ or CD8+ T cells sorted from blood, taken in a trial of the OX40 agonist ivuxolimab. These receptor sequences come from an adult with an advanced solid tumor such as melanoma, head and neck, liver or kidney cancer.

The J gene is TRBJ2-1, the V gene TRBV9; no reliable D call. CDR1 and CDR2 (germline): SGDLS, YYNGEE. The CDR3 extends over 9 amino acids. V lost 10 bases to trimming and J lost 9 bases, with 8 bases between them. This chain's CDR3 is CARMGEQFF. CDR3 in DNA: TGTGCCCGCATGGGTGAGCAGTTCTTC.

J is TRBJ2-2 and V is TRBV14; the match to TRBD1 covers 8 bases. V lost 4 bases, J lost 0 bases, and 4 bases stayed unmatched. This CDR3 spans 16 amino acids. Germline assignment: CDR1 SGHDN and CDR2 FVKESK. The chain's CDR3 is CASSPRTGPNTGELFF. The CDR3 coding sequence is TGTGCCAGCAGCCCACGGACAGGGCCGAACACCGGGGAGCTGTTTTTT. The variable domain in full, completed from reference TRBV14 and TRBJ2-2, reads EAGVTQFPSHSVIEKGQTVTLRCDPISGHDNLYWYRRVMGKEIKFLLHFVKESKQDESGMPNNRFLAERTGGTYSTLKVQPAELEDSGVYFCASSPRTGPNTGELFFGEGSRLTVL.

The rearrangement links TRBV6-1 to TRBJ2-7; 11 positions match TRBD1. The CDR3 extends over 14 amino acids. Germline assignment: CDR1 MNHNS and CDR2 SASEGT. Trimming removed 5 bases from V and 5 bases from J; junction bases left unmatched: 5. CDR3 in DNA: TGTGCCAGCAGTATGGACAGGGGGCTTAACGAGCAGTACTTC. Its translation is CASSMDRGLNEQYF.

The chain is built from TRBV27 and TRBJ2-3; D is undetermined. The CDR3 totals 13 residues. V was shortened by 2 bases and J by 2 bases, with 5 bases between the two germline ends. The V gene's germline CDR1 is MNHEY and CDR2 SMNVEV (reference sequence). In DNA form, the CDR3 reads TGTGCCAGCAGTTTAATCTCCACAGATACGCAGTATTTT. It encodes CASSLISTDTQYF.

The rearrangement links TRBV29-1 to TRBJ1-1, with D possibly matching TRBD1 (5 bases). CDR1 and CDR2 (germline): SQVTM, ANQGSEA. The CDR3 loop spans 13 amino acids. V was cut by 4 bases and J by 0 bases, with 9 bases left in between. The CDR3 DNA is TGCAGCGTTGCTGACAGTCTGAACACTGAAGCTTTCTTT. Translated: CSVADSLNTEAFF.